Sequencing of this T cell receptor (beta chain) was carried out in a study of vaccination and CD4 T cells after COVID-19. Study-level information: Median time from COVID diagnosis to post-COVID sampling was 101 days (35 to 161). The interval from dose two to post-vaccine sampling had a median of 72 days, and it ranged from 14 to 241.

Trimming took 4 bases from V and 6 from J, leaving 14 bases between them. This CDR3 spans 14 amino acids. In germline, CDR1 is MNHEY, CDR2 SVGAGI. Worth noting for this clonotype: Its antigen is undetermined.

The Oncomine TCR Beta short-read assay sequenced DNA from cultured CD4+ T cells. TCRdb redid the calling of the PCR reads with MiXCR, one entry per CDR3 protein. The table shows about 22,000 distinct CDR3 sequences, with more than 30% occurring only once. Time point reported: late sampling 161 to 241 days after vaccination in three convalescent patients. Treatment denoted: roughly ten-day PBMC culture with coronavirus spike peptide pools or control peptides (ViraFEST assay). The sample here was CD4+ T cells from blood, cultured in vitro, taken about 7 months after SARS-CoV-2 vaccination. The receptor was isolated from a human donor who had recovered from COVID-19. The J gene is TRBJ2-3, the V gene TRBV6-5, with D possibly TRBD1 on 6 matching bases. CDR3 region: CASSSRTVLDTQYF. The CDR3 nucleotides are TGTGCCAGCAGTTCCCGGACAGTCCTTGATACGCAGTATTTT.